Included here is one TCR beta chain sequence, with context. The target antigen is unknown. In the PCR, 60 Vbeta and 13 Jbeta primers were used. Libraries were prepared by immunoSEQ multiplex PCR; TCRdb keeps only in-frame clonotypes and omits some of them. The sample lists approximately 160,000 clones, roughly 79% occurring once. This specimen comes from a study of cytomegalovirus exposure and HLA in healthy donors. The CDR3 runs to 14 residues. The germline V gene has CDR1 SGHVS and CDR2 FNYEAQ. The trim removed 1 base at V and 5 bases at J, leaving 4 bases unmatched. Study-wide points: Beyond CMV serostatus, there was no information to go on about immune exposure.

V and J are TRBV7-6 and TRBJ2-5, with TRBD2 matching 7 bases. Material: PBMCs. The sequence was collected from a woman aged 40 to 50 in good health and CMV-seronegative. DNA of the CDR3: TGTGCCAGCAGCTTAGTTCCCGGGGGGGAGACCCAGTACTTC. Protein: CASSLVPGGETQYF. The full variable domain, with the rest looked up from reference TRBV7-6 and TRBJ2-5, is GAGVSQSPRYKVTKRGQDVALRCDPISGHVSLYWYRQALGQGPEFLTYFNYEAQQDKSGLPNDRFSAERPEGSISTLTIQRTEQRDSAMYRCASSLVPGGETQYFGPGTRLLVL.